The entry that follows covers one TCR beta chain sequence. The antigen is not known. A much larger clone is a single base away; this may be a read error. The germline V gene encodes CDR1 SGHDN and CDR2 FVKESK. The CDR3 spans 14 residues. Trimming took off 1 base at V and 3 bases at J, with 7 bases between the two ends. Each CDR3 protein gets one entry after TCRdb re-called the multiplex PCR reads with MiXCR. The table lists 90,000 to 120,000 distinct CDR3 sequences, roughly 20% of them singletons. The data derive from a study of breast tumors, draining lymph nodes, adjacent tissues. Overall study findings and caveats: Findings are consistent with lymph node origin and intratumoral expansion of most tumor T cells. Tumor repertoires ranked between lymph nodes and nontumor tissue in diversity, with V and J gene preferences.

Axillary draining lymph nodes of breast cancer patients supplied the node samples. The TCR comes from a female donor with breast cancer. Some clones in this sample may be carry-over from other donors' samples. Sequencing was done on a sample of axillary lymph node tissue. This chain uses TRBV14 with TRBJ1-5; no clear D gene. The CDR3 protein is CASSQGSYNQPQHF. The CDR3 coding sequence is TGTGCCAGCAGCCAAGGGTCCTACAATCAGCCCCAGCATTTT.